Following are 8 T cell receptor beta chains from one sample sequenced in a study of blood T cell repertoires in COVID-19. Data came from immunoSEQ multiplex PCR; TCRdb stores just in-frame clones and leaves some out. The sample consists of 100,000 or so clones, 70% to 85% of them appearing once. Sequencing was done on a sample of peripheral blood. The receptors derive from a man aged 65 to 79 with active or convalescent COVID-19.

This clone was recorded a few times. The genes are TRBV24-1 and TRBJ1-5; perhaps TRBD1 as D (6 bases). CDR3 length: 17 residues. Germline lookup yields CDR1 KGHDR and CDR2 SFDVKD. V dropped 1 base and J dropped 3 bases, with 15 bases sitting between them. The CDR3, as DNA: TGTGCCACCAGTGATTTCCCCTCGGGACAAGACAATCAGCCCCAGCATTTT. This encodes CATSDFPSGQDNQPQHF.

The chain has TRBV7-9 and TRBJ1-1; 10 bases agree with TRBD1. The germline V gene has CDR1 SEHNR and CDR2 FQNEAQ (reference sequence). The CDR3 totals 15 residues. V shed 3 bases and J 4 bases; nucleotides not matched to a gene: 5. CDR3 sequence: CASSLGQGRSTEAFF. DNA of the CDR3: TGTGCCAGCAGCTTGGGACAGGGGAGAAGCACTGAAGCTTTCTTT.

This sequence joins TRBV4-2 and TRBJ2-1; 8 bases align to TRBD1. The CDR3 covers 16 residues. Trimming cost V 4 bases and J 0 bases; bases outside gene matches: 5. Germline CDR1 LGHNA, CDR2 YNFKEQ. The CDR3 DNA sequence: TGTGCCAGCAGCCGAGGACAGGGTGGCTCCTACAATGAGCAGTTCTTC. Amino acid sequence: CASSRGQGGSYNEQFF.

V is TRBV9 and J is TRBJ1-2; D gene unclear. The CDR3 length is 15 residues. Germline lookup yields CDR1 SGDLS and CDR2 YYNGEE. Trimming took 0 bases from V and 8 from J, leaving 17 bases between them. CDR3 in DNA: TGTGCCAGCAGCGTAGCCGGGGAGCTACTAGGGGGCTACACCTTC. This sequence encodes CASSVAGELLGGYTF.

This chain joins TRBV28 and TRBJ2-5; TRBD1 might be the D (6 bases). This CDR3 spans 13 amino acids. Trimming removed 6 bases at V and 2 bases at J, with 10 bases between. CDR1 is MDHEN, CDR2 SYDVKM, per germline. The DNA of the CDR3 is TGTGCCAGCAGCCGGACAGTACAAGAGACCCAGTACTTC. As protein: CASSRTVQETQYF.

The J gene is TRBJ1-2, the V gene TRBV7-3; a possible D gene is TRBD1 (5 bases). The V end lost 2 bases, the J end lost 7 bases, and 20 bases lay between the germline ends. The CDR3 contains 16 residues. Germline loops: CDR1 SGHTA, CDR2 FQGTGA. The CDR3 region has the DNA TGTGCCAGCAGCTTAGGCCCGATTGGGGGAGGATCTGGCTACACCTTC. Its translation is CASSLGPIGGGSGYTF.

Points on this clone: This same CDR3 is encoded by further DNA sequences in the sample. The chain recombines TRBV20-1 with TRBJ1-2, with 7 bases fitting TRBD1. CDR3 size: 11 residues. The ends lost 6 bases at V and 8 bases at J; junction bases unmatched: 6. The germline gives CDR1 DFQATT, CDR2 SNEGSKA (reference sequence). For the CDR3, the DNA is TGCAGTGCCAAAACAGGGGTGGGCTACACCTTC. It codes for CSAKTGVGYTF.

The chain couples TRBV11-2 to TRBJ2-1, with TRBD1 identical over 7 bases. The trim removed 5 bases at V and 0 bases at J, leaving 7 bases unmatched. The length of the CDR3 is 16 residues. Germline assignment: CDR1 SGHAT and CDR2 FQNNGV. The chain's CDR3 is CASSRKTGSSYNEQFF. The DNA for the CDR3 is TGTGCCAGCAGCCGGAAGACAGGGAGCTCCTACAATGAGCAGTTCTTC.